The 12 T cell receptor beta chains presented below share a single source sample, sequenced in a study of response to subunit inactivated influenza vaccine. MiXCR was run by TCRdb on the RT-PCR reads, yielding one entry per CDR3 protein. Of approximately 700,000 distinct CDR3 sequences listed, approximately 14% are singletons. The specimen comprised PBMCs from blood, sampled 14 days before vaccination. Source of these receptors: a man aged 50 to 60 who received an inactivated influenza vaccine.

The rearrangement joins TRBV29-1 to TRBJ2-3; D not certain. This CDR3 contains 14 residues. From germline, CDR1 is SQVTM and CDR2 ANQGSEA. Trimming took 4 bases from V and 0 from J, leaving 11 bases between them. CDR3 amino acids: CSVARSRSTDTQYF. The CDR3 DNA reads TGCAGCGTTGCCAGGAGCCGCAGCACAGATACGCAGTATTTT.

This chain connects TRBV12-3 or TRBV12-4 to TRBJ2-1, with D perhaps matching TRBD2 (5 bases). Trimming stripped 0 bases from V and 6 bases from J, with 9 bases between. The CDR3 covers 14 residues. The CDR3 sequence is CASSLARAVNEQFF. The CDR3 region has the DNA TGTGCCAGCAGTTTAGCGCGAGCGGTCAATGAGCAGTTCTTC.

This clonotype has just a few counts. The chain combines TRBV4-1 with TRBJ1-2, with a weak D call TRBD1 (6 bases). Germline loops: CDR1 MGHRA, CDR2 YSYEKL. The V and J ends lost 1 base and 5 bases respectively, with 14 bases between them. The CDR3 is 15 amino acids. The CDR3 spells CASSQAAEGGYGYTF. The DNA of the CDR3 is TGCGCCAGCAGCCAAGCCGCAGAGGGGGGGTATGGCTACACCTTC.

This clonotype occurred a few times. The genes are TRBV6-1 and TRBJ2-7, with 9 positions matching TRBD1. The V gene's germline CDR1 is MNHNS and CDR2 SASEGT. CDR3 length: 15 residues. Unmatched junction bases numbered 10, after V lost 5 bases and J lost 5 bases. The CDR3 is CASSPIRDRAHEQYF. CDR3 coding DNA: TGTGCCAGCAGTCCAATCCGGGACAGGGCCCACGAGCAGTACTTC.

This clonotype turned up a few times. V usage is TRBV6-5 and J usage is TRBJ2-3; 9 bases agree with TRBD1. The length of the CDR3 is 16 residues. Germline V CDR1 and CDR2: MNHEY, SVGAGI. J lost 1 base, V lost 2 bases, and 4 bases had no gene match. The CDR3 DNA is TGTGCCAGCAGTTACCGGACAGGGGCCCGCACAGATACGCAGTATTTT. Encoded protein: CASSYRTGARTDTQYF.

V gene TRBV19 combines with J gene TRBJ2-4; 9 bases are a match to TRBD1. This CDR3 is 16 amino acids long. Looked up from germline, CDR1 is LNHDA and CDR2 is SQIVND (reference sequence). With 6 bases clipped from V and 9 bases from J, the junction kept 15 bases outside the gene matches. The CDR3 is CASRSLTGGATTIQYF. The CDR3 bases are TGTGCCAGTAGATCCCTCACAGGGGGCGCGACGACCATTCAGTACTTC.

This clonotype was picked up many times. This sequence joins TRBV4-3 and TRBJ1-2; D possibly corresponds to TRBD1 (6 bases). The CDR3 length is 17 residues. CDR1 LGHNA and CDR2 YSLEER come from the germline V gene. With 1 base removed from V and 1 base from J, the gap between germline ends came to 16 bases. The CDR3, as DNA: TGCGCCAGCAGCCAAGCTGTTCCGGGACATAATAACTATGGCTACACCTTC. It codes for CASSQAVPGHNNYGYTF.

This clonotype was detected many times. The CDR3 loop reads CASSLSGGAPFF. The CDR3 DNA reads TGTGCCAGCAGTTTATCCGGGGGGGCCCCGTTCTTC. The chain joins TRBV12-3 or TRBV12-4 to TRBJ2-1; 8 positions agree with TRBD2. The trim removed 2 bases at V and 15 bases at J, leaving 6 bases unmatched. The CDR3 consists of 12 residues.

This clonotype was recorded a few times. The chain recombines TRBV30 with TRBJ1-5; possible D gene TRBD1, 5 bases. Per germline, CDR1 GTSNPN and CDR2 SVGIG (reference sequence). This CDR3 comprises 12 residues. The V end lost 1 base, the J end lost 4 bases, and 5 bases lay between the germline ends. CDR3: CAWSEGNQPQHF. Here the CDR3 DNA reads TGTGCCTGGAGTGAGGGGAATCAGCCCCAGCATTTT. The full variable domain, in which reference TRBV30 and TRBJ1-5 provide the parts outside the CDR3, is SQTIHQWPATLVQPVGSPLSLECTVEGTSNPNLYWYRQAAGRGLQLLFYSVGIGQISSEVPQNLSASRPQDRQFILSSKKLLLSDSGFYLCAWSEGNQPQHFGDGTRLSIL.

In its sample, this clonotype was seen a few times. V usage is TRBV7-2 and J usage is TRBJ2-5, with 8 bases that match TRBD1. CDR1 SGHTA and CDR2 FQGNSA come from the germline V gene. Trimming at V came to 5 bases and at J to 5 bases, leaving 7 bases not matched to a gene. This CDR3 is 14 amino acids long. CDR3: CASSGGQGMETQYF. CDR3 sequence (DNA): TGTGCCAGCAGCGGAGGACAGGGTATGGAGACCCAGTACTTC.

The V call is TRBV13, the J call TRBJ1-2; 7 bases agree with TRBD1. The V and J ends lost 5 bases and 6 bases, in that order; junction bases with no gene match: 12. Germline V CDR1 and CDR2: PRHDT, FYEKMQ (reference sequence). The CDR3 is 15 residues long. As DNA, the CDR3 is TGTGCCAGCAGCGGCAGGGGGAGGGATTTCAATGGCTACACCTTC. This sequence encodes CASSGRGRDFNGYTF.

This clonotype was picked up a small number of times. The chain links TRBV5-3 to TRBJ2-5; D is possibly TRBD1 (5 bases). TRBV5-3 is classed as an ORF, of uncertain function. Trimming took 10 bases from V and 3 from J, leaving 7 bases between them. The CDR3 covers 10 residues. CDR3 in amino acids: CARQKETQYF. The DNA for the CDR3 is TGTGCCCGACAGAAAGAGACCCAGTACTTC.